The 6 T cell receptor beta chains below come from one sample, sequenced in a study of cytomegalovirus exposure and HLA in healthy donors. Primers included in the PCR were 60 Vbeta and 13 Jbeta primers. This table comes from immunoSEQ multiplex PCR, and its TCRdb copy is limited to in-frame clones, with some not included. The table records about 94,000 clones, roughly 86% of them present only once. Sample: PBMCs. The receptors stem from a human donor in good health.

The J gene is TRBJ2-7, the V gene TRBV19, with D maybe TRBD2 (6 bases). Germline loops: CDR1 LNHDA, CDR2 SQIVND (reference sequence). Trimming removed 3 bases from V and 0 bases from J, with 21 bases in between. This CDR3 region has 18 residues. CDR3 nucleotides: TGTGCCAGTAGTATTGAGGGCTTCCGCACGACTAGCTCCTACGAGCAGTACTTC. Its translation is CASSIEGFRTTSSYEQYF.

V is TRBV28 and J is TRBJ1-1, with a possible D match to TRBD1 (6 bases). Trimming pared 2 bases from V and 4 bases from J, leaving 14 bases between. Germline V lookup: CDR1 MDHEN, CDR2 SYDVKM. This CDR3 spans 15 amino acids. The CDR3, as DNA: TGTGCCAGCAGTTTAACAGGGTTCGGAGGCACTGAAGCTTTCTTT. Its translation is CASSLTGFGGTEAFF. Variable domain in full (rest from reference TRBV28 and TRBJ1-1): DVKVTQSSRYLVKRTGEKVFLECVQDMDHENMFWYRQDPGLGLRLIYFSYDVKMKEKGDIPEGYSVSREKKERFSLILESASTNQTSMYLCASSLTGFGGTEAFFGQGTRLTVV.

The chain joins TRBV7-7 to TRBJ2-1, with D perhaps TRBD2 (6 bases). The CDR3 covers 15 residues. Trimming took 0 bases from V and 7 from J, leaving 13 bases between them. CDR1 and CDR2 from the germline V gene are SSHAT and FNYEAQ (reference sequence). The CDR3 spells CASSLAPLARNEQFF. The CDR3 DNA reads as TGTGCCAGCAGCTTAGCGCCACTAGCAAGGAATGAGCAGTTCTTC. The variable domain in full, completed from reference TRBV7-7 and TRBJ2-1, reads GAGVSQSPRYKVTKRGQDVTLRCDPISSHATLYWYQQALGQGPEFLTYFNYEAQPDKSGLPSDRFSAERPEGSISTLTIQRTEQRDSAMYRCASSLAPLARNEQFFGPGTRLTVL.

This clone appeared once. The chain joins TRBV27 to TRBJ2-7; TRBD1 matches 8 bases. J was trimmed by 5 bases and V by 5 bases; bases with no gene match: 5. This CDR3 comprises 13 residues. Germline CDR1 is MNHEY and CDR2 is SMNVEV (reference sequence). CDR3 protein: CASSSWTGNEQYF. CDR3 sequence (DNA): TGTGCCAGCAGTAGTTGGACAGGGAACGAGCAGTACTTC.

The chain joins TRBV5-1 to TRBJ2-7; TRBD1 agrees at 7 bases. The CDR3 loop spans 13 amino acids. CDR1 SGHRS and CDR2 YFSETQ come from the germline V gene. The V segment lost 6 bases and the J segment 1 base; nucleotides outside the gene matches: 4. CDR3 amino acids: CASNRGESYEQYF. As DNA, the CDR3 is TGCGCCAGCAACAGGGGAGAGTCCTACGAGCAGTACTTC.

The chain combines TRBV6-1 with TRBJ1-2; the match to TRBD1 covers 7 bases. The V gene end was trimmed by 4 bases and the J gene end by 1 base; junction bases not matched to a gene: 12. Looked up from germline, CDR1 is MNHNS and CDR2 is SASEGT. The CDR3 spans 17 residues. This CDR3 reads CASSVPLEGAHNYGYTF. CDR3 nucleotides: TGTGCCAGCAGTGTCCCACTAGAGGGGGCTCATAACTATGGCTACACCTTC.